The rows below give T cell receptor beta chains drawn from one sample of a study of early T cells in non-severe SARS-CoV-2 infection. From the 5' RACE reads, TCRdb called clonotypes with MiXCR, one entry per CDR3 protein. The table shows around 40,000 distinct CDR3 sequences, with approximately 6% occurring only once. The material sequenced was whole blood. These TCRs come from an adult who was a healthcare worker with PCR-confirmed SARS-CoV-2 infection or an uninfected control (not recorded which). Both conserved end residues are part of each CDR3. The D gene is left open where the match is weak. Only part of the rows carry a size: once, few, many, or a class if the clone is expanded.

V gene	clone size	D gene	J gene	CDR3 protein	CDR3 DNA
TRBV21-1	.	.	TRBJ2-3	CASRGLEGVEPDTQYF	TGTGCCAGCAGAGGTCTGGAGGGAGTGGAGCCAGATACGCAGTATTTT
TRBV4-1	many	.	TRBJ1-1	CASSSTVRLGTEAFF	TGCGCCAGCAGTTCGACGGTACGTTTAGGCACTGAAGCTTTCTTT
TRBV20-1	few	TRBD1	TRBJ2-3	CSAPPGQGTDTQYF	TGCAGTGCTCCGCCGGGACAGGGCACAGATACGCAGTATTTT
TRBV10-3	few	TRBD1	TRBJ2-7	CAISGRDRGTYEQYF	TGTGCCATCAGTGGCCGGGACAGGGGGACCTACGAGCAGTACTTC
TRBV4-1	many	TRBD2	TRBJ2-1	CASSQERASGTYNEQFF	TGCGCCAGCAGCCAAGAGAGGGCTAGCGGGACGTACAATGAGCAGTTCTTC
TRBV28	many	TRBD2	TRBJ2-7	CASSPGTSENPDEQYF	TGTGCCAGCAGTCCCGGGACTAGCGAAAATCCTGACGAGCAGTACTTC
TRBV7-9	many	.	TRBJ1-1	CASSSPDVVKGTEAFF	TGTGCCAGCAGCTCCCCGGATGTCGTCAAGGGGACTGAAGCTTTCTTT
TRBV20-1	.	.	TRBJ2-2	CGVTRGDDQGTGELFF	TGCGGTGTTACCAGAGGAGACGATCAGGGCACCGGGGAGCTGTTTTTT
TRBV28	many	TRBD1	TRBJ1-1	CASRGTGQGFIGEAFF	TGTGCCAGCAGAGGGACGGGACAGGGATTTATTGGTGAAGCTTTCTTT
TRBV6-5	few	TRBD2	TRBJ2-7	CASSPVMGTSERNEQYF	TGTGCCAGCAGCCCCGTGATGGGGACTAGCGAGAGGAACGAGCAGTACTTC
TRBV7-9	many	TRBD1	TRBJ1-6	CASSLPNAWGQDNSPLHF	TGTGCCAGCAGCTTACCAAACGCGTGGGGACAGGATAATTCACCCCTCCACTTT
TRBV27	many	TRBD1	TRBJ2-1	CASSIPGQGARNEQFF	TGTGCCAGCAGTATCCCGGGACAGGGGGCGCGGAATGAGCAGTTCTTC